The source of this T cell receptor (beta chain) is a study of blood T cell repertoires in COVID-19. Across the whole study: Acute and convalescent COVID-19 samples came from the United States, Italy and Spain. PBMCs, B-cell-depleted T cells, or T cells were the source of the cDNA or gDNA that made up the material.

V trimming: 5 bases; J trimming: 5 bases; junction bases outside the gene matches: 4. This CDR3 region has 14 residues. Germline-derived CDR1 and CDR2 are LNHDA and SQIVND (reference sequence). Clones were sequenced by immunoSEQ multiplex PCR, and TCRdb holds only the in-frame ones, with some missing. The table has roughly 80,000 clones, around 77% seen once. J is TRBJ1-2 and V is TRBV19, with 11 bases aligning to TRBD1. The sample comprised peripheral blood. This clonotype was sampled from a human donor in a cohort sampled during active COVID-19. Here the CDR3 reads CASSSGTGGYGYTF. The DNA of the CDR3 is TGTGCCAGTAGTTCCGGGACAGGGGGGTATGGCTACACCTTC. Full variable domain (remainder filled in from reference TRBV19 and TRBJ1-2): DGGITQSPKYLFRKEGQNVTLSCEQNLNHDAMYWYRQDPGQGLRLIYYSQIVNDFQKGDIAEGYSVSREKKESFPLTVTSAQKNPTAFYLCASSSGTGGYGYTFGSGTRLTVV.